Below, one T cell receptor beta chain is given with its context. Its specificity is not known. An equimolar mix of two oligonucleotides served as the beta constant-region primer for TRBC1 and TRBC2. The ligated cDNA underwent four PCR rounds using SP2 and nested alpha and beta constant-region primers. From the UMI-ligation and nested PCR reads, TCRdb called clonotypes with MiXCR, one entry per CDR3 protein. The table has 98,000 or so distinct CDR3 sequences, approximately 10% seen once; the top ten hold 0.13%. The entry originates in a study of naive and memory T cell subsets. General study results and limits: Naive repertoires, especially CD8, held a few larger clonotypes, possibly memory cells re-expressing CD45RA. From naive to CM, EM and EMRA, diversity decreased and Gini increased.

Trimming at V came to 5 bases and at J to 8 bases, leaving 7 bases not matched to a gene. CDR1 and CDR2 (germline): MNHEY, SVGEGT. This CDR3 comprises 15 residues. The chain recombines TRBV6-2 or TRBV6-3 with TRBJ2-1, with TRBD1 matching 12 bases. Sample: naive CD4+ T cells from blood. This TCR was recovered from a human donor in good health. CDR3 DNA: TGTGCCAGCAGTACCGGGACAGGGGGCAGGTATGAGCAGTTCTTC. The encoded protein is CASSTGTGGRYEQFF.